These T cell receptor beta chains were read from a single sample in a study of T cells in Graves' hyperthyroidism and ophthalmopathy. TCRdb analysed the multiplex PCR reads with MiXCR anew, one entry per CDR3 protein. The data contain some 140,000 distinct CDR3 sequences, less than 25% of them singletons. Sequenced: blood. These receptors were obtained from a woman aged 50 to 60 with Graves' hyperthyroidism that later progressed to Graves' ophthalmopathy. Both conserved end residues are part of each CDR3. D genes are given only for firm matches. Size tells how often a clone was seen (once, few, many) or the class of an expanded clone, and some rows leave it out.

cdr3_nt: TGCAGTGCTAGGCAACTTAGTCAAAACACCGGGGAGCTGTTTTTT; cdr3_aa: CSARQLSQNTGELFF; d_call: .; j_call: TRBJ2-2; v_call: TRBV20-1; clone_size: many
cdr3_nt: TGTGCCAGCAGCAGAAGGACTAGCGCGGGGACCGGGGAGCTGTTTTTT; cdr3_aa: CASSRRTSAGTGELFF; d_call: TRBD2; j_call: TRBJ2-2; v_call: TRBV7-3; clone_size: many
cdr3_nt: TGTGCCAGCAGTCCAACAGGGAATGAGCAGTTCTTC; cdr3_aa: CASSPTGNEQFF; d_call: .; j_call: TRBJ2-1; v_call: TRBV7-3; clone_size: .
cdr3_nt: TGTGCCAGCAGGGACGACGGTGGAACTAATGAAAAACTGTTTTTT; cdr3_aa: CASRDDGGTNEKLFF; d_call: .; j_call: TRBJ1-4; v_call: TRBV27; clone_size: .
cdr3_nt: TGTGCCAGTAGTCCTTGGGCTAGCCCGAACACCGGGGAGCTGTTTTTT; cdr3_aa: CASSPWASPNTGELFF; d_call: .; j_call: TRBJ2-2; v_call: TRBV19; clone_size: few
cdr3_nt: TGTGCCAGCAGCCGGGAGGTGCAGGGTAACGCCGGGGAGCTGTTTTTT; cdr3_aa: CASSREVQGNAGELFF; d_call: TRBD2; j_call: TRBJ2-2; v_call: TRBV5-5; clone_size: .
cdr3_nt: TGTGCCAGCAGCTTCCAGGGCATCTCTGGAAACACCATATATTTT; cdr3_aa: CASSFQGISGNTIYF; d_call: .; j_call: TRBJ1-3; v_call: TRBV11-1; clone_size: few
cdr3_nt: TGTGCCAGCAGCTCTATAAAGGGGCCCTATTCACCCCTCCACTTT; cdr3_aa: CASSSIKGPYSPLHF; d_call: .; j_call: TRBJ1-6; v_call: TRBV11-2; clone_size: many
cdr3_nt: TGCAGTGCTAGTCGGTTGGGGACAATGAACACCGGGGAGCTGTTTTTT; cdr3_aa: CSASRLGTMNTGELFF; d_call: .; j_call: TRBJ2-2; v_call: TRBV20-1; clone_size: .
cdr3_nt: TGTGCCACCAGCAGAGAAGGCCGTCGCTCGGGGCAGTTCTTC; cdr3_aa: CATSREGRRSGQFF; d_call: .; j_call: TRBJ2-1; v_call: TRBV15; clone_size: .
cdr3_nt: TGTGCCAGCAGCACCGAGCGGAAGAGCCACAATGAGCAGTTCTTC; cdr3_aa: CASSTERKSHNEQFF; d_call: .; j_call: TRBJ2-1; v_call: TRBV7-9; clone_size: .
cdr3_nt: TGTGCCAGCAGCCAAGAGCCAGGGGGCTCCAATGAAAAACTGTTTTTT; cdr3_aa: CASSQEPGGSNEKLFF; d_call: TRBD1; j_call: TRBJ1-4; v_call: TRBV14; clone_size: .
cdr3_nt: TGTGCCAGCAGACCTAAGATTACTAGCGGTCTAGCCAAAAACATTCAGTACTTC; cdr3_aa: CASRPKITSGLAKNIQYF; d_call: TRBD2; j_call: TRBJ2-4; v_call: TRBV7-9; clone_size: .
cdr3_nt: TGCGCCAGCAGCTCCTCCGGGACTAGCGGGAGGGCCAGCGAGCAGTACTTC; cdr3_aa: CASSSSGTSGRASEQYF; d_call: TRBD2; j_call: TRBJ2-7; v_call: TRBV5-1; clone_size: many
cdr3_nt: TGTGCCTTTGGGTCTACCGGGGAGCTGTTTTTT; cdr3_aa: CAFGSTGELFF; d_call: .; j_call: TRBJ2-2; v_call: TRBV30; clone_size: many
cdr3_nt: TGTGCCAGCAGCCCCGTCGGTTTCTCGCAGGATACGCAGTATTTT; cdr3_aa: CASSPVGFSQDTQYF; d_call: .; j_call: TRBJ2-3; v_call: TRBV3-1; clone_size: many
cdr3_nt: TGCGCCAGCAGTGTGGGACAGGGGAACACTGAAGCTTTCTTT; cdr3_aa: CASSVGQGNTEAFF; d_call: TRBD1; j_call: TRBJ1-1; v_call: TRBV5-1; clone_size: .
cdr3_nt: TGCAGCGCTATAACAGGGACTCCTGGCTACACCTTC; cdr3_aa: CSAITGTPGYTF; d_call: .; j_call: TRBJ1-2; v_call: TRBV20-1; clone_size: .
cdr3_nt: TGTGCCAGCAGTGAAGGGTTCGGACAGGGGGGGAACACTGAAGCTTTCTTT; cdr3_aa: CASSEGFGQGGNTEAFF; d_call: TRBD1; j_call: TRBJ1-1; v_call: TRBV6-1; clone_size: few
cdr3_nt: TGTGCCTGGAGTCCAGGACTATCCACCGGGGAGCTGTTTTTT; cdr3_aa: CAWSPGLSTGELFF; d_call: .; j_call: TRBJ2-2; v_call: TRBV30; clone_size: .
cdr3_nt: TGTGCCAGCAGCCAGGACGCTAGCGGCACATTCTCCTACGAGCAGTACTTC; cdr3_aa: CASSQDASGTFSYEQYF; d_call: TRBD2; j_call: TRBJ2-7; v_call: TRBV4-2; clone_size: few
cdr3_nt: TGTGCCAGCAGTTACTCGGGAACCGGGACAACGGGGGAGACCCAGTACTTC; cdr3_aa: CASSYSGTGTTGETQYF; d_call: .; j_call: TRBJ2-5; v_call: TRBV6-5; clone_size: .
cdr3_nt: TGTGCCACCAGCAGAAGGGACAGGCCGCTTTACAATGAGCAGTTCTTC; cdr3_aa: CATSRRDRPLYNEQFF; d_call: TRBD1; j_call: TRBJ2-1; v_call: TRBV15; clone_size: few
cdr3_nt: TGTGCCATCAGTTCTACCAATGAGCAGTTCTTC; cdr3_aa: CAISSTNEQFF; d_call: .; j_call: TRBJ2-1; v_call: TRBV10-3; clone_size: many
cdr3_nt: TGTGCCAGCAGTTACTCTCGAGGGGGGGTTTTGCTGAACACTGAAGCTTTCTTT; cdr3_aa: CASSYSRGGVLLNTEAFF; d_call: .; j_call: TRBJ1-1; v_call: TRBV6-4; clone_size: .
cdr3_nt: TGTGCCAGCAGGCACTATACAGGGCCCGGGGAGCTGTTTTTT; cdr3_aa: CASRHYTGPGELFF; d_call: .; j_call: TRBJ2-2; v_call: TRBV6-1; clone_size: many
cdr3_nt: TGTGCCAGCAGCTTAAAGCAGGGAGGGAATTTAGATACGCAGTATTTT; cdr3_aa: CASSLKQGGNLDTQYF; d_call: TRBD2; j_call: TRBJ2-3; v_call: TRBV7-3; clone_size: once
cdr3_nt: TGTGCCAGCAGCAACCGCCCCGGGGCCTACAATGAGCAGTTCTTC; cdr3_aa: CASSNRPGAYNEQFF; d_call: .; j_call: TRBJ2-1; v_call: TRBV3-1; clone_size: many
cdr3_nt: TGTGCCAGCAGCTCGCCGACTAGCGGGAGATACGAGCAGTACTTC; cdr3_aa: CASSSPTSGRYEQYF; d_call: TRBD2; j_call: TRBJ2-7; v_call: TRBV7-9; clone_size: many
cdr3_nt: TGTGCCAGCAGCCACAGGGGTGGAAGCTCCTACGAGCAGTACTTC; cdr3_aa: CASSHRGGSSYEQYF; d_call: TRBD1; j_call: TRBJ2-7; v_call: TRBV5-5; clone_size: .
cdr3_nt: TGTGCCACCAGCAGAGCGGGGGATAGCCTTGGCTACACCTTC; cdr3_aa: CATSRAGDSLGYTF; d_call: .; j_call: TRBJ1-2; v_call: TRBV15; clone_size: many
cdr3_nt: TGTGCCAGTACCGAGAAGCAAGAGGGAAATCAGCCCCAGCATTTT; cdr3_aa: CASTEKQEGNQPQHF; d_call: .; j_call: TRBJ1-5; v_call: TRBV19; clone_size: few
cdr3_nt: TGTGCCAGCAGTTCCATGATACAGGCAAACACTGAAGCTTTCTTT; cdr3_aa: CASSSMIQANTEAFF; d_call: .; j_call: TRBJ1-1; v_call: TRBV12-3/TRBV12-4; clone_size: .
cdr3_nt: TGTGCCAGCAGCTTAGCGAGGGGAGCAGCGCCCTACGAGCAGTACTTC; cdr3_aa: CASSLARGAAPYEQYF; d_call: .; j_call: TRBJ2-7; v_call: TRBV11-1; clone_size: many
cdr3_nt: TGTGCCAGCAGCCCTTGGGACAATGAGCAGTTCTTC; cdr3_aa: CASSPWDNEQFF; d_call: .; j_call: TRBJ2-1; v_call: TRBV11-1; clone_size: .
cdr3_nt: TGCAGTGCCCTGGTCGGGATGAACACTGAAGCTTTCTTT; cdr3_aa: CSALVGMNTEAFF; d_call: .; j_call: TRBJ1-1; v_call: TRBV20-1; clone_size: many
cdr3_nt: TGTGCCAGCAGTTACACAGGCCGTGGGACTGAAGCTTTCTTT; cdr3_aa: CASSYTGRGTEAFF; d_call: .; j_call: TRBJ1-1; v_call: TRBV6-9; clone_size: once
cdr3_nt: TGTGCCAGCAGCCGAACGGTGAGGACTAGCGGGGGGGACGAGCAGTACTTC; cdr3_aa: CASSRTVRTSGGDEQYF; d_call: TRBD2; j_call: TRBJ2-7; v_call: TRBV28; clone_size: .
cdr3_nt: TGTGCCTGGAGTCTCCCGACGAGGACAGGGCGAGGGCCCCTCCACTTT; cdr3_aa: CAWSLPTRTGRGPLHF; d_call: TRBD1; j_call: TRBJ1-6; v_call: TRBV30; clone_size: many
cdr3_nt: TGCAGTGCTGAAGTTGACCGGGGACGACAGCCCCAGCATTTT; cdr3_aa: CSAEVDRGRQPQHF; d_call: .; j_call: TRBJ1-5; v_call: TRBV20-1; clone_size: .
cdr3_nt: TGTGCCAGCTCACCACGAGACAATGAGCAGTTCTTC; cdr3_aa: CASSPRDNEQFF; d_call: .; j_call: TRBJ2-1; v_call: TRBV28; clone_size: .
cdr3_nt: TGTGCCAGCAGCCGAAACAGGAGGACCGGGGAGCTGTTTTTT; cdr3_aa: CASSRNRRTGELFF; d_call: .; j_call: TRBJ2-2; v_call: TRBV5-6; clone_size: .
cdr3_nt: TGTGCCAGCAGCCACACAATGGAAGAGACCCAGTACTTC; cdr3_aa: CASSHTMEETQYF; d_call: .; j_call: TRBJ2-5; v_call: TRBV3-1; clone_size: .
cdr3_nt: TGTGCCAGCAGCTTGTCCCGGGCCTTCATGAACACTGAAGCTTTCTTT; cdr3_aa: CASSLSRAFMNTEAFF; d_call: .; j_call: TRBJ1-1; v_call: TRBV5-8; clone_size: .
cdr3_nt: TGTGCCAGCAGCCCACGGAGGGGAGAAATGAACACTGAAGCTTTCTTT; cdr3_aa: CASSPRRGEMNTEAFF; d_call: .; j_call: TRBJ1-1; v_call: TRBV6-1; clone_size: many
cdr3_nt: TGCAGCGTTTCAACAGGGGGAATGAACACTGAAGCTTTCTTT; cdr3_aa: CSVSTGGMNTEAFF; d_call: TRBD1; j_call: TRBJ1-1; v_call: TRBV29-1; clone_size: many
cdr3_nt: TGTGCCAGCAGAGTTATACTTCAGGGGACTGAAGCTTTCTTT; cdr3_aa: CASRVILQGTEAFF; d_call: .; j_call: TRBJ1-1; v_call: TRBV2; clone_size: .
cdr3_nt: TGTGCCAGCAGTGAAACTAGTGTACCCACCGGGGAGCTGTTTTTT; cdr3_aa: CASSETSVPTGELFF; d_call: .; j_call: TRBJ2-2; v_call: TRBV6-1; clone_size: many
cdr3_nt: TGTACCAGTCAGGTACCTTGGGGGAGTGGTGAGCAGTTCTTC; cdr3_aa: CTSQVPWGSGEQFF; d_call: .; j_call: TRBJ2-1; v_call: TRBV6-5; clone_size: .
cdr3_nt: TGTGCCAGCAGTGAGACCGGGGCCCCCTACGAGCAGTACTTC; cdr3_aa: CASSETGAPYEQYF; d_call: .; j_call: TRBJ2-7; v_call: TRBV6-1; clone_size: many
cdr3_nt: TGCAGCGTTAAGACAGGGGGGGATTCACCCCTCCACTTT; cdr3_aa: CSVKTGGDSPLHF; d_call: TRBD1; j_call: TRBJ1-6; v_call: TRBV29-1; clone_size: many
cdr3_nt: TGTGCCAGCACCCCCGGGACAGGGTTATACGAGCAGTACTTC; cdr3_aa: CASTPGTGLYEQYF; d_call: TRBD1; j_call: TRBJ2-7; v_call: TRBV27; clone_size: many
cdr3_nt: TGCGCCAGCAGCCCGAGGGACGGTGAGCAGTTCTTC; cdr3_aa: CASSPRDGEQFF; d_call: .; j_call: TRBJ2-1; v_call: TRBV4-1; clone_size: .
cdr3_nt: TGCAGTGCTAGTACGCCTAAACTTTTCTACGAGCAGTACTTC; cdr3_aa: CSASTPKLFYEQYF; d_call: .; j_call: TRBJ2-7; v_call: TRBV20-1; clone_size: .
cdr3_nt: TGTGCCAGCAGCTTCCCTAGCGTTGAGACCCAGTACTTC; cdr3_aa: CASSFPSVETQYF; d_call: .; j_call: TRBJ2-5; v_call: TRBV7-2; clone_size: .
cdr3_nt: TGCGCCAGCAGCTTGGGCCGCCCCGGGGATACGCAGTATTTT; cdr3_aa: CASSLGRPGDTQYF; d_call: .; j_call: TRBJ2-3; v_call: TRBV5-1; clone_size: many
cdr3_nt: TGTGCCAGCAGTTACTCGATGGGGGGCAATCAGCCCCAGCATTTT; cdr3_aa: CASSYSMGGNQPQHF; d_call: .; j_call: TRBJ1-5; v_call: TRBV6-2/TRBV6-3; clone_size: .